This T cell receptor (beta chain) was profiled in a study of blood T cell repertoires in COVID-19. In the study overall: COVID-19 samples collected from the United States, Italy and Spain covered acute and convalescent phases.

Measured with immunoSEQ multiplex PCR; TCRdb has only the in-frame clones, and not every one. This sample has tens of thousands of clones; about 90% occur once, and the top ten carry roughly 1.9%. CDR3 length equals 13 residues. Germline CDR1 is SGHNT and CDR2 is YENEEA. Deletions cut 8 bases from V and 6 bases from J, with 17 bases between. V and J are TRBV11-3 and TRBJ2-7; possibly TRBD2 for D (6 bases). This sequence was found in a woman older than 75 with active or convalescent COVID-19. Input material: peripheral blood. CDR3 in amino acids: CASLTSPLGEQYF. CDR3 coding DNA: TGTGCCAGCTTAACTAGCCCCTTGGGCGAGCAGTACTTC.